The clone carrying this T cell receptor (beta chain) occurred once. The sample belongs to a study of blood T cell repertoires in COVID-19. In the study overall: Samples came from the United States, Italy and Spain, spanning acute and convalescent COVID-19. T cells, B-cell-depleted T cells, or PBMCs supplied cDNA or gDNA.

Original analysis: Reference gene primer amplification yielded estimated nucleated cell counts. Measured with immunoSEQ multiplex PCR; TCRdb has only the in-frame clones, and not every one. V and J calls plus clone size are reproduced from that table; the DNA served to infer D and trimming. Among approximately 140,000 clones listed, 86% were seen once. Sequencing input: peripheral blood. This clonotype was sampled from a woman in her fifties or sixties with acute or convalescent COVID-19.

CDR3: CASSSYFDRLNTEAFF. The CDR3 DNA follows: TGCGCCAGCAGCTCCTACTTCGACAGACTGAACACTGAAGCTTTCTTT. The chain links TRBV5-1 to TRBJ1-1; D is possibly TRBD1 (5 bases). The CDR3 is 16 residues long. V was shortened by 3 bases and J by 0 bases, with 15 bases between the two germline ends. Looked up from germline, CDR1 is SGHRS and CDR2 is YFSETQ.